The rows below give T cell receptor beta chains drawn from one sample of a study of cytomegalovirus exposure and HLA in healthy donors. Clones were read by immunoSEQ multiplex PCR, and TCRdb kept only the in-frame ones, dropping some. Of about 98,000 clones in the sample, approximately 79% were seen once. Sequencing was performed on PBMCs. The source is a male donor in good health and CMV-seronegative. The CDR3 runs from the conserved cysteine through the conserved F or W. The D gene is left open where the match is weak. Size values are once, few and many counts, or a class for expanded clones, and some rows have none.

size	J	D	V	DNA	CDR3
.	TRBJ2-5	.	TRBV5-1	TGCGCCAGCAGCTCCCACTCGAGAAGACAAGAGACCCAGTACTTC	CASSSHSRRQETQYF
.	TRBJ2-4	.	TRBV28	TGTGCCAGCAGTGATCGGACAGACCAAAACATTCAGTACTTC	CASSDRTDQNIQYF
.	TRBJ2-7	TRBD1	TRBV28	TGTGCCAGCAGTCCGACAGGGGGCTTCTACGAGCAGTACTTC	CASSPTGGFYEQYF
.	TRBJ2-5	.	TRBV6-1	TGTGCCAGCAGTGAAACGGCGGCCCAAGAGACCCAGTACTTC	CASSETAAQETQYF
.	TRBJ2-1	TRBD2	TRBV30	TGTGCCTGGAGTGAAGGGCGGGAGTCCCACAATGAGCAGTTCTTC	CAWSEGRESHNEQFF
.	TRBJ1-5	TRBD1	TRBV30	TGTGCCTGGGGACAGGCTAGCAATCAGCCCCAGCATTTT	CAWGQASNQPQHF
.	TRBJ2-2	TRBD2	TRBV4-3	TGCGCCAGCAGCGTCGGAGCGGGAGGAGGGGCCGGGGAGCTGTTTTTT	CASSVGAGGGAGELFF
.	TRBJ1-1	TRBD1	TRBV5-1	TGCGCCAGCAGCTTGGGGACCGGGACAGGGGGCTCCACTGAAGCTTTCTTT	CASSLGTGTGGSTEAFF
.	TRBJ2-7	TRBD2	TRBV27	TGTGCCAGCAGTTTAAGGGGACTAGCGGCTACCTACGAGCAGTACTTC	CASSLRGLAATYEQYF
.	TRBJ2-2	.	TRBV5-1	TGCGCCAGCCACCGGACATTCGCGAACACCGGGGAGCTGTTTTTT	CASHRTFANTGELFF
.	TRBJ1-5	.	TRBV27	TGTGCCAGCAGTTTATATTCGGGATTATTAGAGGGTGGGTTCTGGCAGCCCCAGCATTTT	CASSLYSGLLEGGFWQPQHF
.	TRBJ1-4	.	TRBV9	TGTGCCAGCAGCGTAGCGGTCGGGGACAACCCCTGGGCTTACTTTTTT	CASSVAVGDNPWAYFF
once	TRBJ1-4	TRBD1	TRBV19	TGTGCCAGTAGTCGGAGGGGGCAAGTCGCGACTAATGAAAAACTGTTTTTT	CASSRRGQVATNEKLFF
.	TRBJ2-7	.	TRBV27	TGTGCCAGCAGTTTACGTCGGGAGAACTCCTACGAGCAGTACTTC	CASSLRRENSYEQYF
.	TRBJ2-7	TRBD2	TRBV5-4	TGTGCCAGCAGCTTTACTAGCGGGAGCCACGAGCAGTACTTC	CASSFTSGSHEQYF
.	TRBJ1-2	TRBD1	TRBV25-1	TGTGCCAGCAGTGAAGCAGGGGGCAACTATGGCTACACCTTC	CASSEAGGNYGYTF
.	TRBJ2-3	TRBD2	TRBV5-1	TGCGCCAGCAGCCAGAATACCAGGACTAGCGGGAGGTTCCCAGATACGCAGTATTTT	CASSQNTRTSGRFPDTQYF
.	TRBJ1-1	TRBD1	TRBV6-6	TGTGCCAGCAGCGAACAGGGGGCTGACACTGAAGCTTTCTTT	CASSEQGADTEAFF
.	TRBJ2-2	TRBD1	TRBV5-1	TGCGCCAGCAGCTCCATACAGGGGGCCGGGGAGCTGTTTTTT	CASSSIQGAGELFF
.	TRBJ1-2	TRBD1	TRBV4-1	TGCGCCAGCAGCCCAAAACAGGGGGGAATCTATGGCTACACCTTC	CASSPKQGGIYGYTF
.	TRBJ2-5	TRBD2	TRBV5-1	TGCGCCAGCCGGACTAGCGGGAGGGCCGAGGAGACCCAGTACTTC	CASRTSGRAEETQYF
few	TRBJ1-1	.	TRBV20-1	TGCAGTGTCCAGGGGTACACTGAAGCTTTCTTT	CSVQGYTEAFF
few	TRBJ2-2	.	TRBV2	TGTGCCAGCAGACCCGACAACTCCTACACCGGGGAGCTGTTTTTT	CASRPDNSYTGELFF
once	TRBJ2-7	.	TRBV2	TGTGCCAGCAGTGGTCAGGGTATTCTAACCTACGAGCAGTACTTC	CASSGQGILTYEQYF
.	TRBJ2-1	.	TRBV19	TGTGCCAGTAGTGCAACAGGGGGGGCTGAGCAGTTCTTC	CASSATGGAEQFF
.	TRBJ2-7	TRBD1	TRBV4-3	TGCGCCAGCAGCCAAGATCGGACAGGGAGAACCTACGAGCAGTACTTC	CASSQDRTGRTYEQYF
.	TRBJ2-7	.	TRBV23-1	TGCGCCAGCAGTCAATTTGTCAGTGGGAGACCCTACGAGCAGTACTTC	CASSQFVSGRPYEQYF
.	TRBJ2-5	.	TRBV28	TGTGCCAGCACCATCCGGAGGGCCCTAACTAACGGGACCCAGTACTTC	CASTIRRALTNGTQYF
.	TRBJ2-5	TRBD1	TRBV9	TGTGCCAGCAGCTTCTTCAGACAGGGGTTGGAAGAGACCCAGTACTTC	CASSFFRQGLEETQYF
.	TRBJ2-5	TRBD1	TRBV7-6	TGTGCCAGCAGCTTGGCGGGACAGGGAGGGTCAGAGACCCAGTACTTC	CASSLAGQGGSETQYF
few	TRBJ2-5	.	TRBV6-1	TGTGCCAGCAGTGAAGGGTTGCGGGCGAACCAAGAGACCCAGTACTTC	CASSEGLRANQETQYF
.	TRBJ2-7	TRBD2	TRBV6-6	TGTGCCAGCAGTTACACCGTAGCGGGAGCGGGCCACGAGCAGTACTTC	CASSYTVAGAGHEQYF
once	TRBJ1-4	TRBD1	TRBV18	TGTGCCAGCTCACCCCAGGGGGCTGGAGAAAAACTGTTTTTT	CASSPQGAGEKLFF
.	TRBJ1-3	.	TRBV2	TGTGCCAAACGACAGAGCTCTGGAAACACCATATATTTT	CAKRQSSGNTIYF
.	TRBJ1-1	TRBD1	TRBV9	TGTGCCAGCAGCTCGGGACAGGGGGCCACTGAAGCTTTCTTT	CASSSGQGATEAFF
.	TRBJ2-2	TRBD2	TRBV30	TGTGCCTGGAGAAACGGACTAGCGGGAGATTATACCGGGGAGCTGTTTTTT	CAWRNGLAGDYTGELFF
.	TRBJ1-3	.	TRBV27	TGTGCCAGCAGTTCTCGACAGGCCCCTGGAAACACCATATATTTT	CASSSRQAPGNTIYF
.	TRBJ1-5	TRBD1	TRBV19	TGTGCCAGTAGTCGGCTTTCAGGGGGCGTACAGCCCCAGCATTTT	CASSRLSGGVQPQHF
.	TRBJ1-2	TRBD1	TRBV6-5	TGTGCCAGCAGTGGCCGGGACAGGGGCCGCTACACCTTC	CASSGRDRGRYTF
.	TRBJ2-3	TRBD1	TRBV2	TGTGCCAGCAGTTACAGGGGGAGCACAGATACGCAGTATTTT	CASSYRGSTDTQYF
.	TRBJ2-3	TRBD2	TRBV6-5	TGTGCCAGCAGTTCCCTGGGGCGGGAGGGCACAGATACGCAGTATTTT	CASSSLGREGTDTQYF
.	TRBJ2-5	.	TRBV19	TGTGCCAGTAGTACCACAGGTATAGGGGAAGAGACCCAGTACTTC	CASSTTGIGEETQYF